This TCR beta chain was profiled in a study of shared clonotypes between healthy human individuals. Whole-study context: Donors, aged 18 to 49, were a couple of women and three men. Overall study findings and caveats: Represented diversity, genetic and exposure-history alike, was limited by few donors. With a few donors compared, 4% to 5.5% of naive CD4 clonotypes were shared. Clonotype sharing among the donors was expected to vary with sequencing depth.

Naive CD8 isolation took CD45RO-negative cells positively selected for CCR7 and excluded terminally differentiated effector memory CD45RA+ cells. Trimming removed 5 bases at V and 6 bases at J, with 9 bases between. The CDR3 runs 12 residues. Germline CDR1 SGDLS, CDR2 YYNGEE. Produced via immunoSEQ multiplex PCR; TCRdb's table is partial and in-frame only. The profile shows around 2,000,000 clones, 93% of them singletons. As regards this clone: Its antigen is still unknown.

Material: naive CD8+ T cells from PBMCs. This sequence originates from a man between 18 and 29 years old in good health. Some clones in this sample may be carry-over from other donors' samples. V usage is TRBV9 and J usage is TRBJ2-1; the D is unclear. The CDR3 reads CASRGWGNEQFF. The DNA for the CDR3 is TGTGCCAGCAGAGGGTGGGGCAATGAGCAGTTCTTC.